This TCR beta chain comes out of a study of blood T cell repertoires in COVID-19. Study background: Italy, Spain and the United States were the sources of the convalescent and acute COVID-19 samples. From T cells, B-cell-depleted T cells, or PBMCs came the material, which was cDNA or gDNA.

The V and J ends lost 5 bases and 4 bases, in that order; junction bases with no gene match: 16. This CDR3 contains 17 residues. From germline, CDR1 is SNHLY and CDR2 FYNNEI. Original analysis: Estimates of nucleated cell counts were drawn from the amplification of reference gene primers. Assay used: immunoSEQ multiplex PCR; TCRdb lists only in-frame clones, some missing. V and J calls and clone size are as listed in that table; D and trimming were resolved from the DNA. The sample consists of under 200,000 clones, 65% to 85% of them appearing once. This sequence originates from a woman older than 75 with active or convalescent COVID-19. V and J are TRBV2 and TRBJ1-2; 7 positions agree with TRBD1. Material for sequencing was peripheral blood. CDR3 sequence reads: CASSPRPLRTGPYGYTF. Here the CDR3 DNA reads TGTGCCAGCAGTCCCAGACCCTTACGGACAGGCCCCTATGGCTACACCTTC.